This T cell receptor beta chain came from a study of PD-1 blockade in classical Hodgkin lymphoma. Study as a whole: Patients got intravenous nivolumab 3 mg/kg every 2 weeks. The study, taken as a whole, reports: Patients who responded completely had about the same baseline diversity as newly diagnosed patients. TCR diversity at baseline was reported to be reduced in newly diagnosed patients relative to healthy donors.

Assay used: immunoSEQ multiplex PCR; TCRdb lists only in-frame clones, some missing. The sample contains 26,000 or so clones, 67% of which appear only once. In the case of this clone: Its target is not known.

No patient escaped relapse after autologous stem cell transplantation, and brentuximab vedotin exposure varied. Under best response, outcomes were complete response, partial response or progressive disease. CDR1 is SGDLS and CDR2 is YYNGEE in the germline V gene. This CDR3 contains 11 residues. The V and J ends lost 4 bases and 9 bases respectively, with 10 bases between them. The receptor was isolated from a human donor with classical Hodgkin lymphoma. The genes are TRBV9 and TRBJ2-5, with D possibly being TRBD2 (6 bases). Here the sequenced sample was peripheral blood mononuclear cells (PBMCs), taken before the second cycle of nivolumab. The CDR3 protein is CASSPGGAQYF. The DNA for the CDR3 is TGTGCCAGCAGCCCCGGGGGAGCCCAGTACTTC. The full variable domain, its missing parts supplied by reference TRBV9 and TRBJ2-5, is DSGVTQTPKHLITATGQRVTLRCSPRSGDLSVYWYQQSLDQGLQFLIQYYNGEERAKGNILERFSAQQFPDLHSELNLSSLELGDSALYFCASSPGGAQYFGPGTRLLVL.